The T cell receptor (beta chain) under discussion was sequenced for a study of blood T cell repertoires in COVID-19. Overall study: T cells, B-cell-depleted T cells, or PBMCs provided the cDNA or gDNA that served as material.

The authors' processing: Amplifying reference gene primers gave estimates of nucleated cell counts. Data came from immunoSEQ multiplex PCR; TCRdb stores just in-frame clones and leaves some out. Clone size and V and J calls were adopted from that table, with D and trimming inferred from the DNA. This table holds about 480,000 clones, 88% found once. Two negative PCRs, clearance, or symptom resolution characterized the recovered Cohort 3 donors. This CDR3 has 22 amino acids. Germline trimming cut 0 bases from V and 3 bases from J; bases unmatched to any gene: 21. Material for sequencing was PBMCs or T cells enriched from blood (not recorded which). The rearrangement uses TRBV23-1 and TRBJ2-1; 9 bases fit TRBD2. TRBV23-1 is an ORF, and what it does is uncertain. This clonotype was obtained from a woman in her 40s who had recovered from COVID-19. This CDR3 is CASSQSGSRIIYGGRDYNEQFF. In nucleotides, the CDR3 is TGCGCCAGCAGTCAATCAGGGTCGAGGATAATATATGGCGGGAGGGACTACAATGAGCAGTTCTTC.